This entry features one TCR beta chain sequence. V lost 4 bases and J lost 4; bases outside the gene matches: 3. The V gene's germline CDR1 is LNHDA and CDR2 SQIVND (reference sequence). This CDR3 has 13 residues. This sample is drawn from a study of T cell responses to AZD1222 COVID-19 vaccine. Clones were read by immunoSEQ multiplex PCR, and TCRdb kept only the in-frame ones, dropping some. The sample shows roughly 100,000 clones, roughly nine tenths of them seen only once. The receptor comes from an adult in good health. Specimen: peripheral blood, collected on day 0 of AZD1222 vaccination. The V call is TRBV19, the J call TRBJ2-7, with 8 bases that match TRBD1. In nucleotides, the CDR3 is TGTGCCAGTAGTACAGGGGGCATATACGAGCAGTACTTC. This codes for CASSTGGIYEQYF.